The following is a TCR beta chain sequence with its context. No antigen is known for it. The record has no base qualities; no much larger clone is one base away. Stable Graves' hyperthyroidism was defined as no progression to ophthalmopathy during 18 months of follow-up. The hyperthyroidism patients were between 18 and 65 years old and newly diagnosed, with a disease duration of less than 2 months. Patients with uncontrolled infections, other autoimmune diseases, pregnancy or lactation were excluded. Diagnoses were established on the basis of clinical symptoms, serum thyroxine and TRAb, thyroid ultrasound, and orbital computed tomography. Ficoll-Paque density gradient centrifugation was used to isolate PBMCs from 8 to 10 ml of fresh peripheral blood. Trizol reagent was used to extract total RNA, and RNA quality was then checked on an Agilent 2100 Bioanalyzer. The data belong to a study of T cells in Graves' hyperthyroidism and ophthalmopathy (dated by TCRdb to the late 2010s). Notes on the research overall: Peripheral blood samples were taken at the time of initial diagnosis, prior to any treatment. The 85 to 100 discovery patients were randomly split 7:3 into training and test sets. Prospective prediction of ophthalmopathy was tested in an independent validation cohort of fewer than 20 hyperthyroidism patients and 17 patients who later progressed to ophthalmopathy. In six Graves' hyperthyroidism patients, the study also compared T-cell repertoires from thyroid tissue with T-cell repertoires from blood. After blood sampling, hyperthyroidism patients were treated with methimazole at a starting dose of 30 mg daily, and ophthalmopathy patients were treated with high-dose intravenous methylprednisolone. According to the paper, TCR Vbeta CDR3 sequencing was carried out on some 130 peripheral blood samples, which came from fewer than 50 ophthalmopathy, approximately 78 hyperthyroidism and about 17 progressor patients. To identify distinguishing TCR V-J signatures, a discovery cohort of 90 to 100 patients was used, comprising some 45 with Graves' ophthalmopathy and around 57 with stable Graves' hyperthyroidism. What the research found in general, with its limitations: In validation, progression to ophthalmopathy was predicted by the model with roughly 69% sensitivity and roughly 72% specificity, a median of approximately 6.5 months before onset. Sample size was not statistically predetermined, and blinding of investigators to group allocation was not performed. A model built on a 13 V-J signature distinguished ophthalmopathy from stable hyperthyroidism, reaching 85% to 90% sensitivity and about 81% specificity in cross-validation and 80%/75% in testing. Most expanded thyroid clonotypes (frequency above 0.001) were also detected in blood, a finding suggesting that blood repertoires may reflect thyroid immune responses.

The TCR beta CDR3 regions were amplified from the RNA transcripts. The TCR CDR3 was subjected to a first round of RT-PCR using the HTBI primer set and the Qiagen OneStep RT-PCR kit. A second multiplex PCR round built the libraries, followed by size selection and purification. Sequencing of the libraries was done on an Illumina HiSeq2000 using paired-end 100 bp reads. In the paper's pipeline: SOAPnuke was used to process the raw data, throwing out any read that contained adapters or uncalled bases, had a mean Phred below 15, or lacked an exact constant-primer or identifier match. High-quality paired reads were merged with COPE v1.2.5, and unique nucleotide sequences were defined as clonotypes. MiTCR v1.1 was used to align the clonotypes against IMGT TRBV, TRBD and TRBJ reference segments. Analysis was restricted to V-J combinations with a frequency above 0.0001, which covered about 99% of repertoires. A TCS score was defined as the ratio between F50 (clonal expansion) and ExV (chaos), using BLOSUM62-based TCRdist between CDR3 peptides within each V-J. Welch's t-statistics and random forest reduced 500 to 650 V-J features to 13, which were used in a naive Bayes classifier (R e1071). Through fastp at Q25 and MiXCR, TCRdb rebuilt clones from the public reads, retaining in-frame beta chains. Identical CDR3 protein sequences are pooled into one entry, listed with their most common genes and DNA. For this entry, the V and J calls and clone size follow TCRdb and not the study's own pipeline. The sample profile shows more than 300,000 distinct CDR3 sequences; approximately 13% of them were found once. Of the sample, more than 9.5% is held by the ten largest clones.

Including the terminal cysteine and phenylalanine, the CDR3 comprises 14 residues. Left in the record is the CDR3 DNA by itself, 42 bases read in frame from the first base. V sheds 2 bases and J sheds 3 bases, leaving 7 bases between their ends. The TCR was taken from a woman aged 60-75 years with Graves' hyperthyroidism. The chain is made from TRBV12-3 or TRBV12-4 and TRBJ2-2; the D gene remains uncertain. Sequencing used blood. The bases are TGTGCCAGCAGTTTACTCTCTGACACCGGGGAGCTGTTTTTT. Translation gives CASSLLSDTGELFF.